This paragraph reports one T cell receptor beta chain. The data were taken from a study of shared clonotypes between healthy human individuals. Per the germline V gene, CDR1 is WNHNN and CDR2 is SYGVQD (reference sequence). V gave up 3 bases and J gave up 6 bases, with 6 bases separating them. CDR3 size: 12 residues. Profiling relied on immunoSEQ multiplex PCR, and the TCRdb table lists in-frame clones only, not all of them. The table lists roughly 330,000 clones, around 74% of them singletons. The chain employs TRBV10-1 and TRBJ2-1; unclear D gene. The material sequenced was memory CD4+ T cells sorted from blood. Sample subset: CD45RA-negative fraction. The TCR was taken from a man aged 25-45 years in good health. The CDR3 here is CASSESSNEQFF. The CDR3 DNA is TGCGCCAGCAGTGAAAGCTCCAATGAGCAGTTCTTC.